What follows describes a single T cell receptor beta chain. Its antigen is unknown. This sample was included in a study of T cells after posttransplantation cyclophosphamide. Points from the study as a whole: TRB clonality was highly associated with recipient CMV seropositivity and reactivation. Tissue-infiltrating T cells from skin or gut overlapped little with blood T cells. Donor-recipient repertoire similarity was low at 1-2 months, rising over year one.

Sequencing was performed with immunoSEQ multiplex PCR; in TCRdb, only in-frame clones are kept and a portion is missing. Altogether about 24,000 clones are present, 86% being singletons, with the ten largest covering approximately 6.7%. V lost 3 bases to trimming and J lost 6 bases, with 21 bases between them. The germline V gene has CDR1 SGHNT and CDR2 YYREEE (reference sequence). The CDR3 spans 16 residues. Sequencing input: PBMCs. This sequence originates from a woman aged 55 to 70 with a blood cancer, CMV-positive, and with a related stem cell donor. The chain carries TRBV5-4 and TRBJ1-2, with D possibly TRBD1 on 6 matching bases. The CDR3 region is CASSSNPGTRSHGYTF. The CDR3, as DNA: TGTGCCAGCAGCTCCAACCCCGGGACAAGGTCCCATGGCTACACCTTC.